This TCR beta chain was captured by sequencing in a study of blood T cell repertoires in COVID-19. Overall study context: PBMCs, B-cell-depleted T cells, or T cells were the source of the cDNA or gDNA that made up the material.

Produced via immunoSEQ multiplex PCR; TCRdb's table is partial and in-frame only. Altogether 250,000 to 300,000 clones are present, 85% to 90% being singletons, with the ten largest covering 11%. This clone was counted between two and nine times. The germline CDR1 and CDR2 sequences are SGHAT and FQNNGV. The CDR3 totals 12 residues. The germline V and J ends were trimmed by 3 bases and 7 bases, with 9 bases remaining between them. The origin of this receptor is a woman younger than 45 with COVID-19, enrolled during active disease. Sequencing used peripheral blood. The chain recombines TRBV11-2 with TRBJ1-2, with D perhaps TRBD1 (5 bases). The CDR3 nucleotides read TGTGCCAGCAGCTTTTGGGGCGGTGGCTACACCTTC. Amino acid sequence: CASSFWGGGYTF.